This paragraph reports one TCR beta chain. Original data processing: Estimation of nucleated cell counts was performed using reference gene primer amplification. The method was immunoSEQ multiplex PCR; TCRdb's version includes in-frame clones alone and lacks a portion of them. The V and J calls and clone size were taken over from that table, and D and trimming were inferred from the DNA. The sample has fewer than 150,000 clones, about 80% seen once. This entry belongs to a study of blood T cell repertoires in COVID-19. Study-wide background: Sources were T cells, B-cell-depleted T cells, or PBMCs; the material itself was cDNA or gDNA.

This CDR3 contains 15 residues. The J segment lost 3 bases and the V segment lost 3 bases, leaving 5 bases of the junction unmatched. Germline CDR1 SNHLY, CDR2 FYNNEI. The chain joins TRBV2 to TRBJ2-5, with TRBD2 identical over 9 bases. Sequencing input: peripheral blood. The receptor comes from a human donor in a cohort sampled during active COVID-19. The CDR3 region is CASSDFQRGEETQYF. CDR3 nucleotide sequence: TGTGCCAGCAGTGATTTCCAGCGGGGGGAAGAGACCCAGTACTTC.